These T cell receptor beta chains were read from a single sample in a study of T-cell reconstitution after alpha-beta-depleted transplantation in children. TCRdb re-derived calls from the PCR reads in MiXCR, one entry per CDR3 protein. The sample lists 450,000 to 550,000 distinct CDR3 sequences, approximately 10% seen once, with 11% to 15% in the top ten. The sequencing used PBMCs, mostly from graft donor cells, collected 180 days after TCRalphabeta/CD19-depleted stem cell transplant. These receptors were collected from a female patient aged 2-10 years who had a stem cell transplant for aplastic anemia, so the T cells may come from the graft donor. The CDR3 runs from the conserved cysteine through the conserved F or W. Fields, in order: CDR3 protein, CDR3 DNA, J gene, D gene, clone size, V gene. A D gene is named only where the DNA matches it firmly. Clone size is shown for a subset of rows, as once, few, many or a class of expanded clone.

CATSRDLDRANTEAFF	TGTGCCACCAGCAGAGATCTAGACAGGGCCAACACTGAAGCTTTCTTT	TRBJ1-1	TRBD1	.	TRBV15
CASSYGTGYEQYF	TGTGCCAGCAGTTACGGGACAGGCTACGAGCAGTACTTC	TRBJ2-7	TRBD1	many	TRBV6-6
CASSLADGEKLFF	TGTGCCAGCAGCCTAGCGGACGGAGAAAAACTGTTTTTT	TRBJ1-4	.	few	TRBV3-1
CATSLDWPNQPQHF	TGTGCCACCAGCCTTGACTGGCCGAATCAGCCCCAGCATTTT	TRBJ1-5	.	few	TRBV15
CASSSPGHGTYEQYF	TGTGCCAGCAGTTCCCCGGGACACGGAACCTACGAGCAGTACTTC	TRBJ2-7	.	.	TRBV7-2
CASSLGGGFGEQYF	TGCGCCAGCAGCTTGGGAGGGGGTTTCGGCGAGCAGTACTTC	TRBJ2-7	.	few	TRBV5-1
CSARDPAGGSYEQYF	TGCAGTGCTAGAGATCCCGCGGGAGGTTCCTACGAGCAGTACTTC	TRBJ2-7	TRBD2	.	TRBV20-1
CASTPPGERRETQYF	TGTGCCAGCACCCCCCCGGGGGAAAGGAGAGAGACCCAGTACTTC	TRBJ2-5	.	.	TRBV28
CSAKSGQSSTDTQYF	TGCAGTGCTAAATCAGGACAGTCTAGCACAGATACGCAGTATTTT	TRBJ2-3	.	.	TRBV20-1
CASSLEVVPGSSYNEQFF	TGTGCCAGCAGCTTAGAAGTAGTCCCGGGGAGCTCCTACAATGAGCAGTTCTTC	TRBJ2-1	.	few	TRBV11-1
CASSFSDSARQIENEKLFF	TGTGCCAGCAGTTTCTCGGACTCAGCGCGGCAGATCGAAAATGAAAAACTGTTTTTT	TRBJ1-4	.	.	TRBV28
CASSFDYTAYEQYF	TGTGCCAGCAGTTTTGATTATACGGCATACGAGCAGTACTTC	TRBJ2-7	.	few	TRBV28
CSALRDSTIRFF	TGCAGCGCTCTCCGGGACAGTACAATCCGGTTCTTC	TRBJ2-1	TRBD1	few	TRBV29-1
CASTSLRGTELFF	TGTGCCAGTACTTCCTTGCGGGGGACGGAGCTGTTTTTT	TRBJ2-2	TRBD2	.	TRBV19
CASSKSDRIQETQYF	TGCGCCAGCAGCAAGTCGGACAGGATTCAAGAGACCCAGTACTTC	TRBJ2-5	TRBD1	few	TRBV4-1
CASSSTGFNYGYTF	TGTGCCAGCAGCTCGACAGGGTTTAACTATGGCTACACCTTC	TRBJ1-2	TRBD1	.	TRBV7-8
CSAIPGQEAFF	TGCAGTGCTATACCGGGACAGGAAGCTTTCTTT	TRBJ1-1	TRBD1	many	TRBV20-1
CSASGETWNTQYF	TGCAGTGCTAGCGGGGAGACGTGGAATACGCAGTATTTT	TRBJ2-3	.	.	TRBV20-1
CASSYDLIIRNTEAFF	TGTGCCAGCAGTTACGACTTAATAATTAGAAACACTGAAGCTTTCTTT	TRBJ1-1	.	few	TRBV6-5
CSVAGRIYGYTF	TGCAGCGTTGCCGGACGGATCTATGGCTACACCTTC	TRBJ1-2	.	.	TRBV29-1
CASSYGARETQYF	TGTGCCAGCAGTTACGGGGCTAGAGAGACCCAGTACTTC	TRBJ2-5	.	.	TRBV6-2/TRBV6-3
CASSEGLGVIGEKLFF	TGTGCCAGCAGCGAGGGGCTCGGCGTAATCGGGGAAAAACTGTTTTTT	TRBJ1-4	.	.	TRBV9
CASGLANPGGREARLMNTEAFF	TGTGCTAGTGGTTTGGCTAACCCGGGGGGCCGCGAAGCCCGGCTCATGAACACTGAAGCTTTCTTT	TRBJ1-1	.	.	TRBV12-5
CASSPRPVNTGELFF	TGTGCCAGCAGTCCCCGCCCGGTTAACACCGGGGAGCTGTTTTTT	TRBJ2-2	.	many	TRBV12-3/TRBV12-4
CASSLEGTSFRETQYF	TGTGCCAGCAGCTTGGAAGGGACTAGCTTTAGGGAGACCCAGTACTTC	TRBJ2-5	TRBD2	.	TRBV7-2
CASWTVNTGELFF	TGTGCCAGTTGGACCGTGAACACCGGGGAGCTGTTTTTT	TRBJ2-2	.	.	TRBV19